The 6 T cell receptor beta chains below were found in one sample sequenced in a study of blood T cells in healthy people across ages. Alongside a J-beta primer mix, a sample-barcoded 5' primer served in a second PCR lasting roughly 7 to 11 cycles. TCRdb redid the calling of the 5' RACE reads with MiXCR, one entry per CDR3 protein. The table shows hundreds of thousands of distinct CDR3 sequences, with less than 35% occurring only once. Specimen: blood. Source of these receptors: a woman of 80 years or more in good health.

The sample holds many counts of this clonotype. This rearrangement joins TRBV29-1 to TRBJ1-1; D gene unclear. V was trimmed by 8 bases and J by 7 bases, leaving 20 bases between them. The CDR3 has 13 amino acids. Germline V gene lookup returns CDR1 SQVTM and CDR2 ANQGSEA. In DNA form, the CDR3 reads TGCAGCTCCCGTTCGGGGAACTTCGGTGAAGCTTTCTTT. It encodes CSSRSGNFGEAFF.

V is TRBV20-1 and J is TRBJ2-1; D may be TRBD1 or TRBD2 (5 bases each). Trimming stripped 1 base from V and 4 bases from J, with 14 bases between. From germline, CDR1 is DFQATT and CDR2 SNEGSKA (reference sequence). CDR3 length: 15 residues. CDR3 DNA sequence: TGCAGTGCTAGAGTTCTAGTGGGGGAGTACAATGAGCAGTTCTTC. Translating gives CSARVLVGEYNEQFF.

The chain joins TRBV7-3 to TRBJ2-4; D gene uncertain. The J call is in doubt because the DNA end fits TRBJ2-5 better. CDR3 length equals 13 residues. Germline loops: CDR1 SGHTA, CDR2 FQGTGA. CDR3 in amino acids: CASSLTFGETQYF. The CDR3 DNA follows: TGTGCCAGCAGCTTAACTTTTGGGGAGACCCAGTACTTC.

The table lists this clonotype with many counts. This rearrangement joins TRBV9 to TRBJ2-3; 10 nucleotides align to TRBD1. This CDR3 has 15 amino acids. The V gene's germline CDR1 is SGDLS and CDR2 YYNGEE. Germline trimming cut 3 bases from V and 6 bases from J; bases unmatched to any gene: 7. The CDR3 is CASSARDRGADTQYF. CDR3 in DNA: TGTGCCAGCAGCGCCCGGGACAGGGGTGCGGATACGCAGTATTTT.

Comment on this clonotype: This may arise from a read error, as a much more abundant clone is one base away. V and J are TRBV20-1 and TRBJ2-7; possibly TRBD2 for D (6 bases). With 5 bases removed from V and 2 bases from J, the gap between germline ends came to 16 bases. The CDR3 consists of 14 residues. The germline CDR1 and CDR2 sequences are DFQATT and SNEGSKA (reference sequence). CDR3 in DNA: TGCAGTGCTTCCTGTGGGACTTCCACCTACGAGCAGTACTTC. This codes for CSASCGTSTYEQYF.

This clonotype came up a few times. A read error may explain this, as a much larger clone is one base away. The V call is TRBV5-6, the J call TRBJ2-7, with 10 bases lining up with TRBD2. The trim removed 0 bases at V and 7 bases at J, leaving 7 bases unmatched. This CDR3 is 15 amino acids long. Germline assignment: CDR1 SGHDT and CDR2 YYEEEE. The CDR3 coding sequence is TGTGCCAGCAGCTTGGTTCTAGCGGGGGACAATGAGCAGTACTTC. Its protein is CASSLVLAGDNEQYF.